This T cell receptor beta chain is drawn from a study of T cell responses to AZD1222 COVID-19 vaccine. Trimming shortened V by 6 bases and J by 8 bases, and 13 bases separated the two germline ends. This CDR3 has 13 amino acids. The germline V gene encodes CDR1 MDHEN and CDR2 SYDVKM. The table came from immunoSEQ multiplex PCR; TCRdb's copy has only in-frame clones and leaves some out. This table has 75,000 to 100,000 clones, 88% appearing once. The V and J genes are TRBV28 and TRBJ2-2; D perhaps matches TRBD1 (5 bases). Here the sequenced sample was peripheral blood, taken on day 0 of MenACWY control vaccination. The clonotype originates from an adult in good health. CDR3 sequence reads: CASSLAGRGELFF. The CDR3 region has the DNA TGTGCCAGCAGCTTAGCAGGGCGGGGGGAGCTGTTTTTT.